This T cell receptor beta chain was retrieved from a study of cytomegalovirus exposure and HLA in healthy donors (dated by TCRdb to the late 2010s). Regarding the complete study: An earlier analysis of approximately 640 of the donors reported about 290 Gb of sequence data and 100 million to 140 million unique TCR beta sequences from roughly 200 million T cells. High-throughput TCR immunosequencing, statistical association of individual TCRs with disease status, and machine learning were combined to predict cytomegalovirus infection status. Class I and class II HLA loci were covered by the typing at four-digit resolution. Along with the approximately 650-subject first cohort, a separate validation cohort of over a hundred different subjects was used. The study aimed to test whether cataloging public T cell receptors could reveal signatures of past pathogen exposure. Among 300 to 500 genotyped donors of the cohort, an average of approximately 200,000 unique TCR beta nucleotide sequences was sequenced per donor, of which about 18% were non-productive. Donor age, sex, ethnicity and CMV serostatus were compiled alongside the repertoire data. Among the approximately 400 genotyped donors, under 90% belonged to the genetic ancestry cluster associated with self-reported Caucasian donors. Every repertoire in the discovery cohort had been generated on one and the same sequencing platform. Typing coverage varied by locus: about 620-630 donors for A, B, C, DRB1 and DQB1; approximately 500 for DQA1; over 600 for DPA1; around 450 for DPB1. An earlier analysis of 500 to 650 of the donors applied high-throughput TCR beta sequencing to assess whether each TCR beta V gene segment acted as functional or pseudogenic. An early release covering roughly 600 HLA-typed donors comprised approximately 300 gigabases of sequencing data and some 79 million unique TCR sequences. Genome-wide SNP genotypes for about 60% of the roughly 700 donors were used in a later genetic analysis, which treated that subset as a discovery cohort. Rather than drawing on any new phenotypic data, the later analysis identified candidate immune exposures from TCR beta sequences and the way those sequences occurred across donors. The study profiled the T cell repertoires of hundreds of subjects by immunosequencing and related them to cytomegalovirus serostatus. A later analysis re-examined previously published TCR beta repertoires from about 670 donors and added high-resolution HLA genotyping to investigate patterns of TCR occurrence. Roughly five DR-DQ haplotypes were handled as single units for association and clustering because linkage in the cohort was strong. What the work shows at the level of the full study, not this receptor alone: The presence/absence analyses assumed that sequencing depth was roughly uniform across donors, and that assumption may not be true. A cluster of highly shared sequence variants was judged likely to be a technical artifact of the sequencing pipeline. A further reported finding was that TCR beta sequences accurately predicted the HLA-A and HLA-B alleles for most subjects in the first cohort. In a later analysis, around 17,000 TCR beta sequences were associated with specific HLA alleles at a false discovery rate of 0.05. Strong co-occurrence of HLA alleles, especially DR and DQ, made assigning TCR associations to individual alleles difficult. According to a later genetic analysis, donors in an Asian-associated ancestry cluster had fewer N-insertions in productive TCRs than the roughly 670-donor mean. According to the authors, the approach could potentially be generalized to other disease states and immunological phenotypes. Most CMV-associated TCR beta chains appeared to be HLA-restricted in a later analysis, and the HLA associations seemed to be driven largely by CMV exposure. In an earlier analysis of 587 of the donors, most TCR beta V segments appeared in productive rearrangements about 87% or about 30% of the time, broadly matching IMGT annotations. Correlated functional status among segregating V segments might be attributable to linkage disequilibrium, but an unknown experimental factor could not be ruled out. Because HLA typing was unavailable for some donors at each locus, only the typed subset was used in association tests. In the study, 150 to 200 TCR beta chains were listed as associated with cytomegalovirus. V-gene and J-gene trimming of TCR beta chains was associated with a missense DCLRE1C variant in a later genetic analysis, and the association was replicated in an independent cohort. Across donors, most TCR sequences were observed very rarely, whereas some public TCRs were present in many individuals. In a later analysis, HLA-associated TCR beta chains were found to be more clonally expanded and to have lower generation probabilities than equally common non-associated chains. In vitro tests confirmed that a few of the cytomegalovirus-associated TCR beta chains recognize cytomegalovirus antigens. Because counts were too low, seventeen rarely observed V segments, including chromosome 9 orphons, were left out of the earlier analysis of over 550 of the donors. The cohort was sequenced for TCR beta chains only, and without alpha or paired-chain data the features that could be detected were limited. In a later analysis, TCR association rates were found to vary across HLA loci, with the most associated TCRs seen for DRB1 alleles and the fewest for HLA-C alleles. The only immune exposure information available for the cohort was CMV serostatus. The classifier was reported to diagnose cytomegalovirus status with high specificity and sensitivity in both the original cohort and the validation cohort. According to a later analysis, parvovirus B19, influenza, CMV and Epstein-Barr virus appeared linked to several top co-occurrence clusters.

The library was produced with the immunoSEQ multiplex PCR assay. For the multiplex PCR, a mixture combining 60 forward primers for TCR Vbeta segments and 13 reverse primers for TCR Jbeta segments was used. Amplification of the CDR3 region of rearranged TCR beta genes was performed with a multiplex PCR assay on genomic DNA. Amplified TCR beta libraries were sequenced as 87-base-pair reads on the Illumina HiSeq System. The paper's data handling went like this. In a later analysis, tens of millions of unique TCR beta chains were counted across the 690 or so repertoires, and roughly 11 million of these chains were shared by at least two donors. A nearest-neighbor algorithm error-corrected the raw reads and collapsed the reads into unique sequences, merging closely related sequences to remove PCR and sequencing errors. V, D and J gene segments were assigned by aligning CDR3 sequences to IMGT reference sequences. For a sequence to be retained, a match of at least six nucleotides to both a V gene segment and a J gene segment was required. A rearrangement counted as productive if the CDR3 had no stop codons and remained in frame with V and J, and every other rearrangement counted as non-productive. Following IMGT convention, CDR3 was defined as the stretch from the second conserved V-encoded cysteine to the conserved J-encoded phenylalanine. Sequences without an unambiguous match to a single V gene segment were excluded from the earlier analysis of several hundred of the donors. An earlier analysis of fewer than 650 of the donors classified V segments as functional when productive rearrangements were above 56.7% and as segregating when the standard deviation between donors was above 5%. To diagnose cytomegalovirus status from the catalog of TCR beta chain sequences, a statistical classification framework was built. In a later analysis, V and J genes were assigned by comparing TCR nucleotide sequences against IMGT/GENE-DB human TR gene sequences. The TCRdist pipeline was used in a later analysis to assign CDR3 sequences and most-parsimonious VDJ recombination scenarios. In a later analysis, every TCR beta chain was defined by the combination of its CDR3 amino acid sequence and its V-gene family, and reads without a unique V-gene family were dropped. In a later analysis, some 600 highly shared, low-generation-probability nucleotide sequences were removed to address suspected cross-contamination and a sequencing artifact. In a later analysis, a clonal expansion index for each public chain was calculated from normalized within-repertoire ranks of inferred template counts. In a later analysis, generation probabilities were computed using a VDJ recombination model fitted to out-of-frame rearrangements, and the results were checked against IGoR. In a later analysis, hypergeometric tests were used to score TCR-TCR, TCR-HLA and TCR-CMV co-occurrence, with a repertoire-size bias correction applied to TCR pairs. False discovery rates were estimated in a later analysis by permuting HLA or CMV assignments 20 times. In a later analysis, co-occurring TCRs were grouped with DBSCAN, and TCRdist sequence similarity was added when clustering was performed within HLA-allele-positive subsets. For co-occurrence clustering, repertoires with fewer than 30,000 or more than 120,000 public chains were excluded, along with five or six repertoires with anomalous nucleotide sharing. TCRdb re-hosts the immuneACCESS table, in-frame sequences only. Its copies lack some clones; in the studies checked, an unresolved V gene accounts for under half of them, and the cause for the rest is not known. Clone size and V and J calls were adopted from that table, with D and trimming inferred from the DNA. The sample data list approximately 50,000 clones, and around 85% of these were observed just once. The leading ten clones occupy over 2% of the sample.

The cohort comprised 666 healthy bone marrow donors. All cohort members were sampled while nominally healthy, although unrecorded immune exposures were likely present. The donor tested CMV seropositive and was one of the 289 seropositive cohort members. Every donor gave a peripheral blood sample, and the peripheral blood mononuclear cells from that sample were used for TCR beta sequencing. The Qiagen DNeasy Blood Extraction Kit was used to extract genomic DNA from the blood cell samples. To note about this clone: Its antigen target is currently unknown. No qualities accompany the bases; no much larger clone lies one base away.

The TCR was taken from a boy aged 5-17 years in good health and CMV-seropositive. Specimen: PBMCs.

The sequenced DNA: TGTGCCAGCTCCGGGACTGGCTTCTGGGGTACGTACAATGAGCAGTTCTTC. It specifies CASSGTGFWGTYNEQFF. The rearranged chain carries TRBV18 and TRBJ2-1; the D gene is perhaps TRBD2, from 6 matching bases. Deletion took 6 bases off V and 4 bases off J, with a span of 22 bases between the germline ends. The CDR3 has 17 amino acids, counting the end cysteine and phenylalanine. Kept here is only the CDR3 DNA, which spans 51 bases and is read in frame from base 1. Based on the germline V gene, the CDR1 and CDR2 sequences are KGHSH and LQKENI.